These T cell receptor beta chains were read from a single sample in a study of blood T cells in healthy people across ages. TCRdb re-called the 5' RACE reads through MiXCR, storing one row per CDR3 protein. The repertoire holds around 990,000 distinct CDR3 sequences, with roughly two fifths as singletons. Specimen: blood. The source of these receptors is a man between 18 and 29 years old in good health. Each CDR3 is given with its conserved first and last residue. Fields, in order: J gene, V gene, CDR3 length, CDR3 protein.

>TRBJ2-7|TRBV7-8|16
CASSRRLEGRTYEQYF
>TRBJ1-1|TRBV7-9|14
CASIVPGGIGEAFF
>TRBJ2-1|TRBV9|14
CASSPQGRNNEQFF
>TRBJ2-3|TRBV6-2/TRBV6-3|15
CASTPRQGYTDTQYF
>TRBJ1-1|TRBV12-3/TRBV12-4|16
CASSLGDHSSNTEAFF
>TRBJ2-5|TRBV3-1|15
CASSQGLVSQETQYF
>TRBJ1-2|TRBV10-3|12
CAISRRDYGYTF
>TRBJ1-2|TRBV10-3|16
CAISEFERRGIRGYTF
>TRBJ1-4|TRBV12-3/TRBV12-4|15
CASSERQGGSEKLFF
>TRBJ1-2|TRBV12-3/TRBV12-4|14
CASSPATVNYGYTF
>TRBJ2-1|TRBV12-3/TRBV12-4|15
CASSLIGGGSVEQFF
>TRBJ1-2|TRBV5-6|14
CASSLLGQNYGYTF
>TRBJ2-1|TRBV27|16
CASSLSGLAGPNEQFF
>TRBJ1-5|TRBV5-1|13
CASSSGVDQPQHF
>TRBJ2-1|TRBV9|17
CASSVRGDTSSYNEQFF
>TRBJ2-7|TRBV6-5|17
CASSYSKRQGLYYEQYF
>TRBJ2-5|TRBV7-9|14
CASRSGTGGNEQYF
>TRBJ2-7|TRBV4-2|14
CASSRGTGSYEQYF
>TRBJ2-5|TRBV6-6|14
CASSQGTPQETQYF
>TRBJ2-1|TRBV20-1|15
CSARDKGASGNEQFF
>TRBJ2-3|TRBV12-3/TRBV12-4|15
CASSFVGGSTDTQYF
>TRBJ1-1|TRBV7-9|14
CASSLEGTGSEAFF
>TRBJ1-2|TRBV12-3/TRBV12-4|15
CASSLSAGNGYGYTF
>TRBJ2-1|TRBV2|13
CASSEETLYEQFF
>TRBJ2-1|TRBV27|13
CASTGLVGDEQFF
>TRBJ2-2|TRBV29-1|18
CSVGTSGGEWVNTGELFF